The T cell receptor (beta chain) described here comes from a study of cytomegalovirus exposure and HLA in healthy donors. Study findings and constraints: For presence/absence analyses, sequencing depth was assumed to be roughly uniform across donors. An analysis that was carried out later associated 17,000 or so TCR beta sequences with HLA alleles at 0.05 false discovery rate. A reported reduction in N-insertions relative to the approximately 600-donor mean was seen in an Asian-associated ancestry cluster in a later analysis. Relative to equally common others, HLA-associated TCR beta chains showed greater clonal expansion in a later analysis.

Germline CDR1 is MNHNY and CDR2 is SVGAGI (reference sequence). The CDR3 is made up of 12 amino acids. V gave up 5 bases and J gave up 4 bases, with 5 bases separating them. As concerns this clone: Its antigen is not known.

PCR involved 60 Vbeta and 13 Jbeta primers. Clones were read by immunoSEQ multiplex PCR, and TCRdb kept only the in-frame ones, dropping some. The profile shows some 120,000 clones, around 67% of them singletons. Sequencing was performed on PBMCs. This receptor was obtained from a man in his fifties or sixties in good health and CMV-seropositive. V is TRBV6-6 and J is TRBJ2-2; D is ambiguous. The CDR3 sequence is CASSGSTGELFF. The DNA for the CDR3 is TGTGCCAGCAGTGGCTCCACCGGGGAGCTGTTTTTT.